A selection of T cell receptor beta chains follows, all from one sample in a study of regulatory T cells in long-lasting Graves disease. TCRdb fed the multiplex PCR reads into MiXCR, producing one record per CDR3 protein. The sample contains about 530,000 distinct CDR3 sequences, 15% to 20% of which appear only once. These same records also appear under a second study, on T cells in Graves' hyperthyroidism and ophthalmopathy.

Here the sequenced sample was peripheral blood mononuclear cells (PBMCs), taken at new diagnosis, from a patient treated with antithyroid drugs. The receptor set was obtained from a woman aged 40-60 years with Graves disease. CDR3s include the opening cysteine and the closing phenylalanine or tryptophan. Each record gives: clone size, V gene, J gene, D gene, CDR3 protein, CDR3 DNA. A D gene is named only where the DNA matches it firmly. Size values are once, few and many counts, or a class for expanded clones, and some rows have none.

many,TRBV28,TRBJ2-5,TRBD2,CASSHGGAKTQYF,TGTGCCAGCAGTCACGGGGGGGCCAAGACCCAGTACTTC
NA,TRBV7-8,TRBJ1-3,NA,CASSPNGSPSGNTIYF,TGTGCCAGCAGCCCAAACGGGAGCCCCTCTGGAAACACCATATATTTT
many,TRBV20-1,TRBJ2-1,TRBD2,CSAEGLAANEQFF,TGCAGTGCCGAGGGACTAGCGGCCAATGAGCAGTTCTTC
few,TRBV10-3,TRBJ2-7,TRBD1,CAISESRGQGGYEQYF,TGTGCCATCAGTGAGTCGAGGGGACAGGGGGGATACGAGCAGTACTTC
many,TRBV11-2,TRBJ2-7,NA,CASSLDRSGGQYF,TGTGCCAGCAGCTTAGATCGTTCCGGAGGGCAGTACTTC
NA,TRBV5-5,TRBJ2-1,TRBD2,CASEGLAASYNEQFF,TGTGCCAGCGAAGGACTAGCGGCCTCCTACAATGAGCAGTTCTTC
few,TRBV10-1,TRBJ1-6,TRBD1,CASSESTGRSPLHF,TGCGCCAGCAGTGAGTCGACAGGGAGATCACCCCTCCACTTT
many,TRBV28,TRBJ1-1,NA,CASSVGTDTEAFF,TGTGCCAGCAGCGTCGGGACTGACACTGAAGCTTTCTTT
NA,TRBV20-1,TRBJ2-5,TRBD2,CSAIPLAGGETQYF,TGCAGTGCCATACCACTAGCGGGGGGAGAGACCCAGTACTTC
many,TRBV9,TRBJ1-3,NA,CASSVVGEDSNSGNTIYF,TGTGCCAGCAGCGTAGTAGGAGAGGACAGCAACTCTGGAAACACCATATATTTT
few,TRBV20-1,TRBJ2-3,TRBD2,CSARDRGGATDTQYF,TGCAGTGCTAGAGATCGGGGGGGGGCAACAGATACGCAGTATTTT
many,TRBV2,TRBJ1-1,NA,CASSEESRLAFF,TGTGCCAGCAGTGAGGAAAGCAGGCTAGCTTTCTTT
few,TRBV27,TRBJ2-7,TRBD1,CASSLNPDRVGHEQYF,TGTGCCAGCAGCCTAAACCCCGACAGGGTCGGGCACGAGCAGTACTTC
few,TRBV6-1,TRBJ2-6,NA,CASSPRTDLVGANVLTF,TGTGCCAGCAGTCCCAGGACGGATTTGGTTGGGGCCAACGTCCTGACTTTC
NA,TRBV7-9,TRBJ2-1,NA,CASSLERNSYNEQFF,TGCGCCAGCAGCTTGGAAAGGAACTCCTACAATGAACAGTTCTTC